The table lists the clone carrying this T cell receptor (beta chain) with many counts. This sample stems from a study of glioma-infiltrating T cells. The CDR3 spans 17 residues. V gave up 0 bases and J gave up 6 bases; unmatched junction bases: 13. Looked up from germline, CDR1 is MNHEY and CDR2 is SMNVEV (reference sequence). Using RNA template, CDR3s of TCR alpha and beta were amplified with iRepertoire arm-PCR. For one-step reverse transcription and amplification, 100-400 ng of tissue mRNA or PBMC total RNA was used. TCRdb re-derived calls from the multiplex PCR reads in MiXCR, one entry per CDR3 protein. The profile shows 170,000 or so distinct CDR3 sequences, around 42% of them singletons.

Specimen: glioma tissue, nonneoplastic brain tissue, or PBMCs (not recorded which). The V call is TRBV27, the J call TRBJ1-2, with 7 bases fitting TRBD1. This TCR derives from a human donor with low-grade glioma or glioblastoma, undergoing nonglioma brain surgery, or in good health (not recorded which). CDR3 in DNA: TGTGCCAGCAGTTTATCCGGGACGACAGGGCGCGCAAATGGCTACACCTTC. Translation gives CASSLSGTTGRANGYTF.